The T cell receptor (beta chain) described here comes from a study of T-cell reconstitution after alpha-beta-depleted transplantation in children. The library targeted TCRbeta and was prepared with unique molecular identifiers. TCRdb itself ran the PCR reads through MiXCR, one entry per CDR3 protein. The table shows approximately 230,000 distinct CDR3 sequences, with around 25% occurring only once. In germline, CDR1 is SEHNR, CDR2 FQNEAQ (reference sequence). The CDR3 has 16 residues. The V and J ends lost 5 bases and 4 bases respectively, with 20 bases between them. The V gene is TRBV7-9, the J gene TRBJ1-2, with D possibly matching TRBD1 (5 bases). This receptor was identified in a female patient between 2 and 10 years old who had a stem cell transplant for congenital amegakaryocytic thrombocytopenia, so the T cells may come from the graft donor. The sequences come from PBMCs, mostly from graft donor cells, collected 360 days after TCRalphabeta/CD19-depleted stem cell transplant. Here the CDR3 DNA reads TGTGCCAGCAGCCGTACACTCACCGGGGACGGCTATGGCTACACCTTC. It yields the protein CASSRTLTGDGYGYTF. Drawing the rest from reference TRBV7-9 and TRBJ1-2, the complete variable domain is DTGVSQNPRHKITKRGQNVTFRCDPISEHNRLYWYRQTLGQGPEFLTYFQNEAQLEKSRLLSDRFSAERPKGSFSTLEIQRTEQGDSAMYLCASSRTLTGDGYGYTFGSGTRLTVV.